This TCR beta chain was captured in a study of T cell responses to AZD1222 COVID-19 vaccine (dated by TCRdb to about 2021). In terms of the full investigation: AZD1222 recipients with second doses at about 4 weeks or about 12 weeks were pooled, because spike-specific TCR depth and breadth did not differ between schedules. A total of approximately 240 trial participants underwent TCR sequencing, of whom some 210 received two doses of AZD1222 and 26 received two doses of the MenACWY control vaccine. Trial participants were enrolled into age subgroups of 18-55, 56-69 and 70-plus years, which contained around 140, 26 and 57 TCR-sequenced participants, respectively. Results and caveats for the whole study, not just this receptor: Because no day 14 peak-response samples were available, repertoires were characterized only after the peak T cell response. Epitopes outside the regions mutated in the B.1.351 and B.1.1.7 variants were reportedly recognized by nearly half of the unique spike-specific TCRs. After two AZD1222 doses, both the breadth and the depth of spike-specific TCRs were significantly higher than at day 0 and than in MenACWY recipients. Conclusions about previously exposed vaccinees are limited because only five to seven AZD1222 recipients were SARS-CoV-2 seropositive at baseline. Participants were mostly white British, with more females than males. The authors suggested clonal diversity may have been underestimated. CD4 TCRs associated with the vaccine covered the entire spike protein, and the dominant responses were in regions 160-218 and 743-854. In the small 56-69-year group, the increase in depth fell short of significance, most likely because of low power.

The CDR3 regions of human TCRbeta chains were analyzed by immunosequencing. Per the original workflow: TCRs in the repertoires were compared against a reference library of SARS-CoV-2-specific TCRs that had been generated with the MIRA antigen-specificity platform. Breadth was defined as the fraction of unique TCRs that were SARS-CoV-2-associated. Depth was defined as the fraction of total T cells that were SARS-CoV-2-associated. Using the MIRA data, each spike-specific TCR was mapped to the spike region that the TCR reacts to and placed in a CD4 or CD8 class. Log10-transformed breadth and depth values were compared by one-way ANOVA with Sidak's multiple comparisons tests. This immuneACCESS table, as held by TCRdb, lists in-frame sequences with V and J called but not all clones. Of the missing ones, under half trace to an unresolved V gene in checked studies; the others have no known cause. The V and J calls and clone size are taken from that table; D and trimming were inferred from the DNA. For this sample the table gives 120,000 or so clones, of which roughly nine tenths were detected only once. Around 3.3% of the sample rests with the top ten.

The germline ends are 17 bases apart after V is trimmed by 10 bases and J by 8 bases. Reading from cysteine to phenylalanine, the CDR3 counts 13 amino acids. The DNA shown is the 39-base CDR3, in frame from base 1. Based on the germline V gene, the CDR1 and CDR2 sequences are ENHRY and SYGVKD. With regard to this clone: Its antigen is currently not known. No qualities accompany the bases; no much larger clone lies one base away.

This specimen's time point label, per the study, means: baseline before first vaccination. The vaccinee samples were drawn from two UK trials, COV001 and COV002, one of which was a single-blind randomized controlled phase 2/3 trial testing AZD1222 (ChAdOx1 nCoV-19) in healthy adults. Trial participant PBMC samples were collected at day 0 and day 28 after the second dose for TCRbeta chain sequencing. The material sequenced was peripheral blood, taken on day 0 of AZD1222 vaccination. The chain joins TRBV10-3 to TRBJ1-4; TRBD1 could be the D gene, as 6 bases match. The sequence came from an adult in good health. CDR3 reads: CATSQGGREKLFF. The DNA is TGTGCCACAAGCCAAGGGGGGCGGGAAAAACTGTTTTTT.